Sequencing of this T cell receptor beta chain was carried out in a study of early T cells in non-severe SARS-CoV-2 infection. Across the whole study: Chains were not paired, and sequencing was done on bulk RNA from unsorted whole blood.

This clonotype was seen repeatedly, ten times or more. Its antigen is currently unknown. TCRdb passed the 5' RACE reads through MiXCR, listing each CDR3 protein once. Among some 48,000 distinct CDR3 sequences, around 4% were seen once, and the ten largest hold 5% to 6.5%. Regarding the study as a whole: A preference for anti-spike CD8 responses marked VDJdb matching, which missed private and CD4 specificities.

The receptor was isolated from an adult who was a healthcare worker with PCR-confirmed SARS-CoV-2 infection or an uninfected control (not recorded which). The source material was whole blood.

The CDR3 sequence: CASSQRTGLTYEQYF. The CDR3 DNA is TGCGCCAGCAGCCAGAGGACAGGACTTACTTACGAGCAGTACTTC. V usage is TRBV4-3 and J usage is TRBJ2-7; 7 bases map to TRBD1. Germline values: CDR1 LGHNA, CDR2 YSLEER. This CDR3 spans 15 amino acids. V lost 3 bases and J lost 4; bases outside the gene matches: 9.